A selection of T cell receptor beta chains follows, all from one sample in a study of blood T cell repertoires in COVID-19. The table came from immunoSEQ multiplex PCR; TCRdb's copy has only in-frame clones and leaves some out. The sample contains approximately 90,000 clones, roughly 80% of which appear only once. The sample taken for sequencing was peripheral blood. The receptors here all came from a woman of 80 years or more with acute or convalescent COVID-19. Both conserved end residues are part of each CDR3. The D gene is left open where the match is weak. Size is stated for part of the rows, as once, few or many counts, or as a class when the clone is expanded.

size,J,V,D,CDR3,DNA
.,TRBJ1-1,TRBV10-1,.,CASIVTVNTEAFF,TGCGCCAGCATCGTGACAGTGAACACTGAAGCTTTCTTT
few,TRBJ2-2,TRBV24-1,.,CATSDPVVNTGELFF,TGTGCCACCAGTGATCCGGTGGTAAACACCGGGGAGCTGTTTTTT
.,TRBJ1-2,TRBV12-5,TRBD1,CASGLVQGEGDYGYTF,TGTGCTAGTGGTTTGGTACAGGGGGAAGGAGACTATGGCTACACCTTC
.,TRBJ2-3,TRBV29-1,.,CSVEKEVGTDTQYF,TGCAGCGTTGAAAAGGAGGTTGGCACAGATACGCAGTATTTT
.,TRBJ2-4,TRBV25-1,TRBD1,CASSDPRGGAYIQYF,TGTGCCAGCAGTGATCCCCGAGGGGGCGCGTACATTCAGTACTTC
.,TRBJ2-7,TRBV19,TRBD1,CASSGFPGQSSYEQYF,TGTGCCAGCTCTGGATTTCCGGGACAGAGTTCCTACGAGCAGTACTTC
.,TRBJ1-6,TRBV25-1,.,CASSFSQGRRGNSPLHF,TGTGCCAGCAGTTTTTCCCAGGGGAGAAGGGGTAATTCACCCCTCCACTTT
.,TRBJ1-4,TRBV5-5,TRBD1,CASSLVTQGAQSEKLFF,TGTGCCAGCAGCTTGGTTACGCAGGGGGCGCAGAGTGAAAAACTGTTTTTT
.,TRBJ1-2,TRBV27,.,CASICSYRTTAF,TGTGCCAGCATTTGTTCCTACAGAACCACAGCCTTC
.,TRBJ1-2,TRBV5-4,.,CASSLVGGAGYGYTF,TGTGCCAGCAGCTTGGTTGGGGGCGCGGGCTATGGCTACACCTTC
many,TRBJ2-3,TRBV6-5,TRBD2,CASSYLAGRNTDTQYF,TGTGCCAGCAGTTATCTAGCGGGGCGAAACACAGATACGCAGTATTTT
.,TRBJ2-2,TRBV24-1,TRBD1,CATSPTQGPPGELFF,TGTGCCACCAGCCCTACACAGGGGCCCCCCGGGGAGCTGTTTTTT
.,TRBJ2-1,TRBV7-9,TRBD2,CASSSGTSFKDEQFF,TGTGCCAGCAGCTCCGGGACTAGCTTTAAGGATGAGCAGTTCTTC
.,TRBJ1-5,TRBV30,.,CAWSMGQGLQPQHF,TGTGCCTGGAGTATGGGACAAGGACTTCAGCCCCAGCATTTT
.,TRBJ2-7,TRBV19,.,CASTEEGTYEQYF,TGTGCCAGTACCGAAGAGGGAACCTACGAGCAGTACTTC
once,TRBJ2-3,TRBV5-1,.,CASSLETSTDTQYF,TGCGCCAGCAGCCTGGAGACTAGCACAGATACGCAGTATTTT
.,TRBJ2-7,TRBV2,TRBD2,CASSGGSYEQYF,TGTGCCAGTAGCGGGGGCTCCTACGAGCAGTACTTC
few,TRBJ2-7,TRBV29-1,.,CSVEEPQGQYF,TGCAGCGTTGAAGAGCCCCAGGGGCAGTACTTC
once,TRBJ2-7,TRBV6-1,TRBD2,CASSEAAFLAGGNEQYF,TGTGCCAGCAGTGAAGCGGCTTTCTTAGCGGGAGGTAACGAGCAGTACTTC
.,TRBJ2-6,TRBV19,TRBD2,CASKELRLAGGGPGANVLTF,TGTGCCAGTAAGGAGTTGAGACTAGCGGGAGGGGGTCCTGGGGCCAACGTCCTGACTTTC
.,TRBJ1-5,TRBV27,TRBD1,CASSLFPGQGDQPQHF,TGTGCCAGCAGTTTATTCCCGGGACAGGGGGATCAGCCCCAGCATTTT
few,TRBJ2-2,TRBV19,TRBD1,CASSKGQAFTGELFF,TGTGCCAGTAGTAAGGGACAGGCCTTCACCGGGGAGCTGTTTTTT
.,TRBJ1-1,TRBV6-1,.,CASSEWLGGQAFF,TGTGCCAGCAGTGAATGGTTGGGGGGGCAAGCTTTCTTT